This record looks at one TCR beta chain sequence and its context. The antigen remains unidentified. The data were obtained in a study of T cells in Graves' hyperthyroidism and ophthalmopathy. Researchers amplified the TCR beta CDR3 regions from RNA transcripts. Researchers ran a first-round RT-PCR on the TCR CDR3 using the HTBI primer set. MiXCR was run by TCRdb on the multiplex PCR reads, yielding one entry per CDR3 protein. The sample carries under 450,000 distinct CDR3 sequences, roughly 14% recorded once. Study-level results: Ophthalmopathy was predicted by the model a median of roughly 6.6 months ahead of onset. Most thyroid clonotypes expanded above 0.001 were also detected in blood.

The germline V gene has CDR1 SGDLS and CDR2 YYNGEE. The CDR3 loop spans 14 amino acids. Between the trimmed V and J ends, which lost 1 base and 0 bases, there was a span of 8 bases. The diagnoses drew upon clinical symptoms, serum thyroxine and TRAb, thyroid ultrasound and orbital computed tomography. Specimen: blood. The source is a woman younger than 35 with Graves' hyperthyroidism. This chain joins TRBV9 and TRBJ2-7; D gene ambiguous. The CDR3 region is CASSVSPSSYEQYF. DNA for the CDR3: TGTGCCAGCAGCGTATCTCCCAGCTCCTACGAGCAGTACTTC.